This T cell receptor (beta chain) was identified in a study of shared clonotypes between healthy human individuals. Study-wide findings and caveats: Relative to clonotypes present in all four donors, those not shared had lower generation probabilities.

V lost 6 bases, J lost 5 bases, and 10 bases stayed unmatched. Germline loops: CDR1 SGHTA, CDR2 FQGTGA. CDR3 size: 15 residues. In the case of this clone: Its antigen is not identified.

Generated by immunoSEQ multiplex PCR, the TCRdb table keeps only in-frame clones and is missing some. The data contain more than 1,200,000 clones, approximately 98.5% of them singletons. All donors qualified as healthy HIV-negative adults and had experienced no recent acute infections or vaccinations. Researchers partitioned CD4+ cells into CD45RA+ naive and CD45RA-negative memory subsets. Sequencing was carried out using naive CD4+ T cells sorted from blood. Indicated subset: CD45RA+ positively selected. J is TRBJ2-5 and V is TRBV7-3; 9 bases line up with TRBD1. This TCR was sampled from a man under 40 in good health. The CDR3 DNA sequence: TGTGCCAGCAGGCCGGGACAGGGTGCTTCTGAGACCCAGTACTTC. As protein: CASRPGQGASETQYF. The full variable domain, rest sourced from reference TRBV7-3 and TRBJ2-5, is GAGVSQTPSNKVTEKGKYVELRCDPISGHTALYWYRQSLGQGPEFLIYFQGTGAADDSGLPNDRFFAVRPEGSVSTLKIQRTERGDSAVYLCASRPGQGASETQYFGPGTRLLVL.